The rows below give T cell receptor beta chains drawn from one sample of a study of CD8 T cells in Susac syndrome. MiXCR, run by TCRdb on the immunoSEQ multiplex PCR reads, gives a single entry per CDR3 protein. In the table there are about 180,000 distinct CDR3 sequences, about 96% of which are singletons. The source material was CD4+ T cells from PBMCs. The receptors stem from a human donor with Susac syndrome. CDR3s include the opening cysteine and the closing phenylalanine or tryptophan. The D gene is left open where the match is weak. Size is omitted from some rows. Given values are once, few, many or a class for expanded clones.

TGCGCCAGCAGCTTGGAAGAAAACATTCAGTACTTC	CASSLEENIQYF	NA	TRBV5-1	TRBJ2-4	NA
TGTGCCAGCAGGGATGACAGGGTGGGGGCCAACGTCCTGACTTTC	CASRDDRVGANVLTF	NA	TRBV5-4	TRBJ2-6	TRBD1
TGTGCCTGGAGTCACCTCTATGGCTACACCTTC	CAWSHLYGYTF	NA	TRBV30	TRBJ1-2	NA
TGCAGTGCTATCTGGGCAGTATCTCCCTACGAGCAGTACTTC	CSAIWAVSPYEQYF	NA	TRBV20-1	TRBJ2-7	NA
TGCAGCGTCCGCAGCGACAGGGTAGGGAATGAGCAGTTCTTC	CSVRSDRVGNEQFF	NA	TRBV29-1	TRBJ2-1	TRBD1
TGTGCCAGCAGCACCGGGACTAGCGCTTTTATTGGCACAGATACGCAGTATTTT	CASSTGTSAFIGTDTQYF	once	TRBV7-9	TRBJ2-3	TRBD2
TGTGCCAGCAGTTTACAGTCGTCCGCCCTCTACAATGAGCAGTTCTTC	CASSLQSSALYNEQFF	NA	TRBV12-3/TRBV12-4	TRBJ2-1	NA
TGCAGCGTTGTTAGGCAGCTCACAGATACGCAGTATTTT	CSVVRQLTDTQYF	NA	TRBV29-1	TRBJ2-3	NA
TGCAGTGCATCCAGGGGGGGTACGAATGAGCAGTTCTTC	CSASRGGTNEQFF	NA	TRBV20-1	TRBJ2-1	NA
TGTGCCAGCAGTGAGTCGAGAGGGGGCTACACCTTC	CASSESRGGYTF	NA	TRBV2	TRBJ1-2	NA
TGCAGTGCTAGCAGGGGTTCAAACACTGAAGCTTTCTTT	CSASRGSNTEAFF	NA	TRBV20-1	TRBJ1-1	NA
TGTGCCAGCTCCCAGACTAGCGGGAGGACAGATACGCAGTATTTT	CASSQTSGRTDTQYF	NA	TRBV25-1	TRBJ2-3	TRBD2
TGTGCTAGCAGCCTCGACAGAAAAGAGACCCAGTACTTC	CASSLDRKETQYF	NA	TRBV7-7	TRBJ2-5	NA
TGCGCCAGCAGCCAAGGTGTTGGGGGCGTCTATGGCTACACCTTC	CASSQGVGGVYGYTF	NA	TRBV4-1	TRBJ1-2	NA
TGCGCCAGCAGTCAATCCGGGACGTCCGTTGAAGCTTTCTTT	CASSQSGTSVEAFF	NA	TRBV23-1	TRBJ1-1	NA
TGTGCCAGCAGTATTACGGGACTGGGTTATTCACCCCTCCACTTT	CASSITGLGYSPLHF	once	TRBV13	TRBJ1-6	NA
TGTGCCAGCAGCGACAGGGACAGGGGAAGGGAGACCCAGTACTTC	CASSDRDRGRETQYF	NA	TRBV9	TRBJ2-5	TRBD1
TGTGCCAGCAGTGTGCCCGGGGGAGCAGCCAAAAACATTCAGTACTTC	CASSVPGGAAKNIQYF	NA	TRBV28	TRBJ2-4	NA
TGCAGCGTTGAACTAGCGGAAAACTACGAGCAGTACTTC	CSVELAENYEQYF	once	TRBV29-1	TRBJ2-7	TRBD2
TGTGCCAGCAGCCTCCAGGTGGGACTAGCGGGGCAAGATACGCAGTATTTT	CASSLQVGLAGQDTQYF	NA	TRBV7-9	TRBJ2-3	TRBD2
TGCAGTGCTTTTAGACAGGGGAACTACGAGCAGTACTTC	CSAFRQGNYEQYF	NA	TRBV20-1	TRBJ2-7	TRBD1
TGTGCCAGCAGTTTCTCAACCCGGGATCCATCTAACTATGGCTACACCTTC	CASSFSTRDPSNYGYTF	once	TRBV28	TRBJ1-2	NA
TGCAGTGCTAGGACTAGCGGCCACACAGATACGCAGTATTTT	CSARTSGHTDTQYF	NA	TRBV20-1	TRBJ2-3	TRBD2
TGCGCCAGCAGCCAACGGCGGGGAGGGCGCTCCTACAATGAGCAGTTCTTC	CASSQRRGGRSYNEQFF	NA	TRBV4-3	TRBJ2-1	TRBD2
TGTGCCAGCAGCTCCGGGACTAGCGGGGGACCAAGAGCGACCCAGTACTTC	CASSSGTSGGPRATQYF	NA	TRBV7-2	TRBJ2-5	TRBD2
TGCAGTGCTGGGGGGACAGGCAACAATCAGCCCCAGCATTTT	CSAGGTGNNQPQHF	once	TRBV20-1	TRBJ1-5	TRBD1
TGTGCCAGCCGGACGGGTTCCGGGGTCAACACCGGGGAGCTGTTTTTT	CASRTGSGVNTGELFF	NA	TRBV7-3	TRBJ2-2	NA
TGTGCCAGCGGGCGGACTAGCGGGAGTTACGAGCAGTACTTC	CASGRTSGSYEQYF	once	TRBV7-2	TRBJ2-7	TRBD2